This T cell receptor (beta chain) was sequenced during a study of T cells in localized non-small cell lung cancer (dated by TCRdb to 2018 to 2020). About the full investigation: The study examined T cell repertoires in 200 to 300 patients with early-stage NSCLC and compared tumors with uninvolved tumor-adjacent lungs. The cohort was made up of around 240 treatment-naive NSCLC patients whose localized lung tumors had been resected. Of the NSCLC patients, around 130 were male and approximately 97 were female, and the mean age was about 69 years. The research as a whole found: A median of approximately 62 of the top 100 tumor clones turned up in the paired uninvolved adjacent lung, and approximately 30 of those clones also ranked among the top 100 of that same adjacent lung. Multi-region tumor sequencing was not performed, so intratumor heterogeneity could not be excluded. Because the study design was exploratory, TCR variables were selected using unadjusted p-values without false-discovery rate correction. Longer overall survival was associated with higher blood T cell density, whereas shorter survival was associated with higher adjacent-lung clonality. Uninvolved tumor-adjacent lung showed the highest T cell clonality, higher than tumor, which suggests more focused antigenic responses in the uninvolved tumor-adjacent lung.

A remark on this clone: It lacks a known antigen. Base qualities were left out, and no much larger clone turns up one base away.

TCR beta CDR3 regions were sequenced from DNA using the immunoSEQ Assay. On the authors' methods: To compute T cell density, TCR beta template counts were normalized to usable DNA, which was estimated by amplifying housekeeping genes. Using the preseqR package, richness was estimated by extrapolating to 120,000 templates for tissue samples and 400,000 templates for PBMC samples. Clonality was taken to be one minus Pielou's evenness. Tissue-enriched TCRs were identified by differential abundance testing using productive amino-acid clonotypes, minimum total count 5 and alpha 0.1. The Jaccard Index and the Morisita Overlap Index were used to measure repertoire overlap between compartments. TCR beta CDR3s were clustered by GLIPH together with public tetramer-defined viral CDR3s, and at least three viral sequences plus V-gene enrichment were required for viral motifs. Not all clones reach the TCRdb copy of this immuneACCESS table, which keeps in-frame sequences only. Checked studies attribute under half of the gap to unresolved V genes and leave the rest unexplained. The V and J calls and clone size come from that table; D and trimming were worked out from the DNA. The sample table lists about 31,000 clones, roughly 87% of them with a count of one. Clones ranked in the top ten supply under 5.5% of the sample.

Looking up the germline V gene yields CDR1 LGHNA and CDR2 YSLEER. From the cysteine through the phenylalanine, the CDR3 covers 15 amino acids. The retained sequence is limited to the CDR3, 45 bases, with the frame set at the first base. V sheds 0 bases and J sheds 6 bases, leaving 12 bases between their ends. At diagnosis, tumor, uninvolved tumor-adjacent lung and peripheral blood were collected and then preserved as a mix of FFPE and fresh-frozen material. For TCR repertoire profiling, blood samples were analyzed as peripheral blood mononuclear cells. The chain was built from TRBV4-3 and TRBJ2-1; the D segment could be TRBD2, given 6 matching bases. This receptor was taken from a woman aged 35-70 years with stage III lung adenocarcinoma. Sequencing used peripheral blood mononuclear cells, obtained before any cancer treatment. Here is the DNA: TGCGCCAGCAGCCAAGAAGGGACTGGAGGCAATGAGCAGTTCTTC. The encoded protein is CASSQEGTGGNEQFF.